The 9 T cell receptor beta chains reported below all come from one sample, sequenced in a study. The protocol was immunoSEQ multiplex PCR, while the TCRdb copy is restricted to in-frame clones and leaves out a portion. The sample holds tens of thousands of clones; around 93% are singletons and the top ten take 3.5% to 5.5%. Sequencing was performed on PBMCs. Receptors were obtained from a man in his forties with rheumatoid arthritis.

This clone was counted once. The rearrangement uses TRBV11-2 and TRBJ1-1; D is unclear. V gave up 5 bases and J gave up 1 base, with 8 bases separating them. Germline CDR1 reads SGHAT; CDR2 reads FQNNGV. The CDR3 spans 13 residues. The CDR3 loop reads CASSPERNTEAFF. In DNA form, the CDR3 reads TGTGCCAGCAGCCCCGAAAGGAACACTGAAGCTTTCTTT.

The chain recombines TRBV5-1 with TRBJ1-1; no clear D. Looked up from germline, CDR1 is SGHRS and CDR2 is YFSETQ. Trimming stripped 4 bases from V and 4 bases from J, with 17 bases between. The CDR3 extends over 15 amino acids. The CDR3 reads CASSREVVSSTEAFF. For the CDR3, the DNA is TGCGCCAGCAGCAGGGAAGTGGTGAGCTCCACTGAAGCTTTCTTT.

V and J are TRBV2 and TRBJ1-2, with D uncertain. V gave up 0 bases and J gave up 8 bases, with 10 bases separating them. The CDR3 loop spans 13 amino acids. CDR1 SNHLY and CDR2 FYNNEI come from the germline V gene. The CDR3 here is CASSEARRRGYTF. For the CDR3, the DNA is TGTGCCAGCAGTGAAGCGCGCAGACGCGGCTACACCTTC.

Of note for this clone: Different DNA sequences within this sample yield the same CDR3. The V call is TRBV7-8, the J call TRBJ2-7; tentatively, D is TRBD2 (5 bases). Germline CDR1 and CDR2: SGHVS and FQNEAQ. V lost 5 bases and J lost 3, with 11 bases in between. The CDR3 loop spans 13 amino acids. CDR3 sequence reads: CASSLGLDYEQYF. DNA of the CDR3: TGTGCCAGCAGCCTCGGACTTGACTACGAGCAGTACTTC.

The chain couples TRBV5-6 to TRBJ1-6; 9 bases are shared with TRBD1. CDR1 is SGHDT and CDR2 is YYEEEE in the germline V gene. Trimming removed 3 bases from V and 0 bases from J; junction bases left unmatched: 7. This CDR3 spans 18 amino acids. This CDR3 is CASSSDRGASSYNSPLHF. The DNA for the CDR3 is TGTGCCAGCAGCTCGGACAGGGGCGCCAGCTCCTATAATTCACCCCTCCACTTT.

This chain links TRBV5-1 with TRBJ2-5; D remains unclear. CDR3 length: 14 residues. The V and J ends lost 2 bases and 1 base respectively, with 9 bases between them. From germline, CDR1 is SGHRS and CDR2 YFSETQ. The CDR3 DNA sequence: TGCGCCAGCAGCTTCCCCGTGGCCCAAGAGACCCAGTACTTC. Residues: CASSFPVAQETQYF.

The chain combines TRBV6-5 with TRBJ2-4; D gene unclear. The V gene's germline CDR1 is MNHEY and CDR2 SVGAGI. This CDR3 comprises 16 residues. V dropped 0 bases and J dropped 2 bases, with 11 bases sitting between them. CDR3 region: CASSYSGPRSKNIQYF. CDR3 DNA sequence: TGTGCCAGCAGTTACTCGGGCCCGCGGTCCAAAAACATTCAGTACTTC.

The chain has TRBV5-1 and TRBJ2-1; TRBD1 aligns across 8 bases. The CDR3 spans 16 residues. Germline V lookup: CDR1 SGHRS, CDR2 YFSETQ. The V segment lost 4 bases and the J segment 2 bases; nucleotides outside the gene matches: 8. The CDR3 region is CASSQIRTGPYNEQFF. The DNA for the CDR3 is TGCGCCAGCAGCCAAATCCGGACAGGGCCCTACAATGAGCAGTTCTTC.

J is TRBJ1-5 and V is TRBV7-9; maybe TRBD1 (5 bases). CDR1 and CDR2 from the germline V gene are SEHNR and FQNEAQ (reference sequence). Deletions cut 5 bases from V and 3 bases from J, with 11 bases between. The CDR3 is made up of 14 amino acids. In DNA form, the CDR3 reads TGTGCCAGCAGCCTTGGAGGGGCCAATCAGCCCCAGCATTTT. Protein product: CASSLGGANQPQHF.